The 18 T cell receptor beta chains listed next were all sequenced from one sample in a study of CD8 T cells in Susac syndrome. RNA in amounts of roughly 0.5 to 1 ug was reverse transcribed with random hexamers. MiXCR was run by TCRdb on the immunoSEQ multiplex PCR reads, yielding one entry per CDR3 protein. The sample carries around 200,000 distinct CDR3 sequences, roughly 94% recorded once. Sequencing was carried out using CD4+ T cells from PBMCs. The source is a human donor with multiple sclerosis.

The J gene is TRBJ1-1, the V gene TRBV6-6; D gene unclear. This CDR3 is built from 12 residues. From germline, CDR1 is MNHNY and CDR2 SVGAGI (reference sequence). V dropped 6 bases and J dropped 4 bases, with 9 bases sitting between them. The CDR3 loop is CASRFGPTEAFF. The CDR3 DNA sequence: TGTGCCAGCAGGTTTGGGCCCACTGAAGCTTTCTTT.

The chain uses TRBV29-1 and TRBJ1-1; no clear D. This CDR3 region has 13 residues. Between the trimmed V and J ends, which lost 4 bases and 3 bases, there was a span of 12 bases. The germline V gene has CDR1 SQVTM and CDR2 ANQGSEA. Here the CDR3 DNA reads TGCAGCGTTGGGTGGGGAGGCGACACTGAAGCTTTCTTT. Translation: CSVGWGGDTEAFF.

The chain has TRBV12-3 or TRBV12-4 and TRBJ1-5; D is possibly TRBD1 (6 bases). With 5 bases removed from V and 3 bases from J, the gap between germline ends came to 11 bases. There are 14 residues in the CDR3. The chain's CDR3 is CASSPTGLNQPQHF. The DNA for the CDR3 is TGTGCCAGCAGTCCCACAGGGCTCAATCAGCCCCAGCATTTT.

The rearrangement uses TRBV10-2 and TRBJ2-2; TRBD1 matches 8 bases. The V gene's germline CDR1 is WSHSY and CDR2 SAAADI. Trimming cost V 0 bases and J 5 bases; bases outside gene matches: 5. The CDR3 has 16 amino acids. CDR3 residues: CASSESPDRATGELFF. The CDR3 coding sequence is TGCGCCAGCAGTGAGTCTCCGGACAGGGCGACCGGGGAGCTGTTTTTT.

This rearrangement joins TRBV30 to TRBJ1-5, with a possible D match to TRBD1 (5 bases). This CDR3 has 14 amino acids. V was cut by 0 bases and J by 4 bases, with 10 bases left in between. Germline V CDR1 and CDR2: GTSNPN, SVGIG (reference sequence). The CDR3 reads CAWSVTTANQPQHF. The CDR3 region has the DNA TGTGCCTGGAGTGTAACGACAGCTAATCAGCCCCAGCATTTT.

The J gene is TRBJ2-1, the V gene TRBV7-3, with D perhaps TRBD2 (6 bases). V shed 4 bases and J shed 5 bases, with 15 bases lying between them. The CDR3 length is 15 residues. In germline, CDR1 is SGHTA, CDR2 FQGTGA. As DNA, the CDR3 is TGTGCCAGCAGCTCCTCCGGGACTCGCAACAATGAGCAGTTCTTC. Its translation is CASSSSGTRNNEQFF.

V usage is TRBV20-1 and J usage is TRBJ1-2; D perhaps matches TRBD1 (5 bases). Deletions cut 2 bases from V and 8 bases from J, with 12 bases between. The CDR3 is 12 residues long. In germline, CDR1 is DFQATT, CDR2 SNEGSKA (reference sequence). CDR3 in amino acids: CSARSRGPGYTF. Written as DNA, the CDR3 is TGCAGTGCTAGATCTAGGGGCCCGGGCTACACCTTC.

The rearrangement uses TRBV30 and TRBJ1-2; D is undetermined. Germline V gene data show CDR1 as GTSNPN and CDR2 as SVGIG (reference sequence). The CDR3 has 13 residues. Deletions cut 3 bases from V and 3 bases from J, with 11 bases between. CDR3 region: CAWRYSNDYGYTF. In nucleotides, the CDR3 is TGTGCCTGGAGGTATTCGAACGACTATGGCTACACCTTC.

This clonotype was seen a single time. Here the CDR3 reads CSATTGGNGYTF. Written as DNA, the CDR3 is TGCAGTGCTACGACAGGGGGCAATGGCTACACCTTC. The rearrangement links TRBV20-1 to TRBJ1-2, with 10 bases lining up with TRBD1. The CDR3 is 12 amino acids. The J segment lost 6 bases and the V segment lost 4 bases, leaving 2 bases of the junction unmatched. Looked up from germline, CDR1 is DFQATT and CDR2 is SNEGSKA (reference sequence).

This sequence joins TRBV20-1 and TRBJ1-5; 7 nucleotides align to TRBD1. The junction had 7 bases not matched to a gene; V was cut back by 3 bases and J by 2 bases. Germline CDR1 reads DFQATT; CDR2 reads SNEGSKA (reference sequence). The length of the CDR3 is 15 residues. CDR3 protein: CSASPTGSGNQPQHF. Written as DNA, the CDR3 is TGCAGTGCTAGCCCGACAGGGAGCGGCAATCAGCCCCAGCATTTT.

This sequence joins TRBV30 and TRBJ2-5; 12 positions match TRBD2. The CDR3 consists of 15 residues. V trimming: 3 bases; J trimming: 3 bases; junction bases outside the gene matches: 5. Germline CDR1 and CDR2: GTSNPN and SVGIG (reference sequence). The CDR3 bases are TGTGCCTGGAGCGACGGACTAGCGGGGAAAGAGACCCAGTACTTC. Its translation is CAWSDGLAGKETQYF.

The chain employs TRBV5-4 and TRBJ2-1; D may match TRBD1 or TRBD2 (5 bases each). V was clipped by 5 bases and J by 12 bases, with 12 bases between them. This CDR3 is 11 amino acids long. CDR1 SGHNT and CDR2 YYREEE come from the germline V gene (reference sequence). The CDR3 sequence is CASSTGTTQFF. The DNA of the CDR3 is TGTGCCAGCAGTACCGGGACCACGCAGTTCTTC.

The V gene is TRBV29-1, the J gene TRBJ1-2; no reliable D call. CDR3 size: 12 residues. V was shortened by 2 bases and J by 6 bases, with 10 bases between the two germline ends. In germline, CDR1 is SQVTM, CDR2 ANQGSEA. CDR3 sequence reads: CSVERIDHGYTF. DNA for the CDR3: TGCAGCGTTGAACGGATTGACCATGGCTACACCTTC.

J is TRBJ2-1 and V is TRBV7-3; tentatively, D is TRBD2 (7 bases). The CDR3 runs to 17 residues. Trimming pared 5 bases from V and 4 bases from J, leaving 21 bases between. Germline V gene sequence: CDR1 SGHTA, CDR2 FQGTGA. CDR3 sequence (DNA): TGTGCCAGCAGCCAAAGGACCGCGGGGGCTCCTTACAATGAGCAGTTCTTC. This gives the protein CASSQRTAGAPYNEQFF.

The chain couples TRBV3-1 to TRBJ2-1, with 7 nucleotides matching TRBD2. The CDR3 has 15 residues. CDR1 LGHDT and CDR2 YNNKEL come from the germline V gene (reference sequence). J gave up 3 bases and V 5 bases, and 7 bases lay outside the gene matches. In DNA form, the CDR3 reads TGTGCCAGCAGCACTAGCGAAAAGTTCTACAATGAGCAGTTCTTC. Encoded protein: CASSTSEKFYNEQFF.

V usage is TRBV15 and J usage is TRBJ2-3; no reliable D call. V was clipped by 0 bases and J by 5 bases, with 9 bases between them. The V gene's germline CDR1 is LNHNV and CDR2 YYDKDF (reference sequence). The CDR3 covers 14 residues. The CDR3 region is CATSRDHRVDTQYF. The CDR3 DNA sequence: TGTGCCACCAGCAGAGATCACCGGGTAGATACGCAGTATTTT.

In nucleotides, the CDR3 is TGCGCCAGCAGTCAACCCGGGCCCCACTACGAGCAGTACGTC. Translation gives CASSQPGPHYEQYV. The chain couples TRBV23-1 to TRBJ2-7; D gene unclear. Being an ORF, TRBV23-1 has a function that is uncertain. V was pared by 2 bases and J by 3 bases, with 11 bases between. The CDR3 covers 14 residues.

The chain joins TRBV27 to TRBJ2-7, with D possibly TRBD1 on 6 matching bases. V lost 6 bases and J 5 bases, leaving 11 bases between the germline ends. This CDR3 comprises 12 residues. Germline V gene data show CDR1 as MNHEY and CDR2 as SMNVEV (reference sequence). In nucleotides, the CDR3 is TGTGCCAGCAGAGGCAGGGGAAACGAGCAGTACGTC. Protein product: CASRGRGNEQYV.